What follows is one T cell receptor (beta chain) and its context. Its target is unknown. Only in-frame clones appear in the TCRdb table, and some are missing; sequencing was by immunoSEQ multiplex PCR. Here the sample spans about 16,000 clones, nearly 97% being singletons. Time point reported: baseline, week 1 (first vaccination visit). The treatment is: pre-vaccination baseline after standard-of-care therapy. The donor cohort comprised cases of new WHO grade 3 or 4 IDH1-mutant, ATRX-lost astrocytoma. This sample stems from a study of a mutant IDH1 vaccine in newly diagnosed glioma. Study overall: Treated patients had a mean age of approximately 41 years and a sex split that was around 62% male and roughly 40% female. Earlier treatment was radiotherapy, temozolomide, or both, with most getting both. Study-level findings and limits: Vaccination induced immune responses in approximately 93% of patients.

The CDR3 sequence is 15 residues long. V shed 4 bases, J shed 0 bases, and the junction held 2 bases outside the gene matches. Germline V gene sequence: CDR1 SGHTA, CDR2 FQGNSA. The sequences come from peripheral blood mononuclear cells (PBMCs), collected from a glioma patient treated with radiotherapy, temozolomide or both. The chain links TRBV7-2 to TRBJ2-7, with 11 nucleotides matching TRBD1. The receptor's source is a woman aged 18-29 years with glioma. Some clones in this sample may be carry-over from other donors' samples. CDR3 nucleotides: TGTGCCAGCAGCTGGGGGACAGGGGGCTCCTACGAGCAGTACTTC. It yields the protein CASSWGTGGSYEQYF.